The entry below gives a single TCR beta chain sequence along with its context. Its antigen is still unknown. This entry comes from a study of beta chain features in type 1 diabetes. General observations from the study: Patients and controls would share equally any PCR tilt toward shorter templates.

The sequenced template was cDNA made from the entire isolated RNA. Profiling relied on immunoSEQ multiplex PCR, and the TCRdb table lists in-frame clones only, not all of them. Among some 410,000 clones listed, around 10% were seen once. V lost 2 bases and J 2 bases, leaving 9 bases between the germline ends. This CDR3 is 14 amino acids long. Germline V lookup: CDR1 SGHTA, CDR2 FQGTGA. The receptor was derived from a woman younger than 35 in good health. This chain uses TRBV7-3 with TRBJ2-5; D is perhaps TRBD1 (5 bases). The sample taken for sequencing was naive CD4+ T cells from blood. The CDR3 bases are TGTGCCAGCAGCTTACAGGGTCAACAAGAGACCCAGTACTTC. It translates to CASSLQGQQETQYF.